The 12 T cell receptor beta chains below come from one sample, sequenced in a study of T cell changes during pregnancy in multiple sclerosis. The data were produced by immunoSEQ multiplex PCR, yet TCRdb's version contains in-frame clones alone and is incomplete. The sample lists tens of thousands of clones, 90% to 95% occurring once. The sequences come from CD8+ T cells from peripheral blood mononuclear cells, collected before pregnancy. Receptor source: a female donor with multiple sclerosis, enrolled in a pregnancy study.

The chain joins TRBV25-1 to TRBJ1-1; D remains ambiguous. The CDR3 has 15 amino acids. Trimming pared 1 base from V and 2 bases from J, leaving 11 bases between. Germline CDR1 MGHDK, CDR2 SYGVNS. The CDR3 bases are TGTGCCAGCAGTGAATCTCCAGCGTCAAACACTGAAGCTTTCTTT. Its protein product is CASSESPASNTEAFF.

This chain links TRBV9 with TRBJ1-2; D is perhaps TRBD1 (5 bases). The CDR3 loop spans 16 amino acids. Trimming stripped 2 bases from V and 2 bases from J, with 16 bases between. CDR1 and CDR2 (germline): SGDLS, YYNGEE. The CDR3 here is CASSVPPGGTNYGYTF. CDR3 sequence (DNA): TGTGCCAGCAGCGTTCCCCCGGGGGGGACCAACTATGGCTACACCTTC.

This clone was found a few times. The V and J genes are TRBV6-5 and TRBJ1-6; 7 nucleotides agree with TRBD1. CDR3 length equals 16 residues. The V gene's germline CDR1 is MNHEY and CDR2 SVGAGI. Trimming removed 5 bases from V and 9 bases from J; junction bases left unmatched: 13. The DNA of the CDR3 is TGTGCCAGCAGTCACTGGGGGACAGATTTAGGTTCACCCCTCCACTTT. It yields the protein CASSHWGTDLGSPLHF.

The chain has TRBV9 and TRBJ2-2; possible D gene TRBD2, 6 bases. Deletions cut 6 bases from V and 4 bases from J, with 22 bases between. CDR3 length: 17 residues. The germline V gene encodes CDR1 SGDLS and CDR2 YYNGEE. The CDR3 sequence is CASNDRPSEGSTGELFF. The DNA of the CDR3 is TGTGCCAGCAACGACCGCCCTTCGGAGGGGAGCACCGGGGAGCTGTTTTTT.

This sequence joins TRBV5-4 and TRBJ2-3, with TRBD1 as a possible D gene (5 bases). CDR1 and CDR2 (germline): SGHNT, YYREEE (reference sequence). This CDR3 contains 16 residues. Trimming took 4 bases from V and 2 from J, leaving 17 bases between them. CDR3 sequence (DNA): TGTGCCAGCAGCGACCGGCAGGGCGACCACACAGATACGCAGTATTTT. Its translation: CASSDRQGDHTDTQYF.

The chain couples TRBV29-1 to TRBJ1-1; maybe TRBD1 (5 bases). The V end lost 5 bases, the J end lost 8 bases, and 15 bases lay between the germline ends. Germline-derived CDR1 and CDR2 are SQVTM and ANQGSEA. The CDR3 extends over 12 amino acids. CDR3 nucleotide sequence: TGCAGCGTTACCGGGACTGGAGGGGAAGCTTTCTTT. Translated, it gives CSVTGTGGEAFF.

The V and J genes are TRBV7-2 and TRBJ2-3; the D is unclear. Germline V lookup: CDR1 SGHTA, CDR2 FQGNSA. CDR3 length: 15 residues. Trimming stripped 7 bases from V and 0 bases from J, with 14 bases between. CDR3 region: CASTPSRTSTDTQYF. The CDR3 nucleotides read TGTGCCAGCACCCCGTCCCGTACTAGCACAGATACGCAGTATTTT. Supplemented by reference TRBV7-2 and TRBJ2-3, the full variable domain reads GAGVSQSPSNKVTEKGKDVELRCDPISGHTALYWYRQSLGQGLEFLIYFQGNSAPDKSGLPSDRFSAERTGGSVSTLTIQRTQQEDSAVYLCASTPSRTSTDTQYFGPGTRLTVL.

The CDR3 region has the DNA TGTGCCAGCAGCTTAGGACGAGGGGGCTGGGACATTCAGTACTTC. Protein sequence: CASSLGRGGWDIQYF. The chain couples TRBV13 to TRBJ2-4, with 7 bases identical to TRBD1. The germline gives CDR1 PRHDT, CDR2 FYEKMQ (reference sequence). The length of the CDR3 is 15 residues. V gave up 0 bases and J gave up 8 bases; unmatched junction bases: 7.

The table lists this clone with a count of one. The chain joins TRBV19 to TRBJ2-7; TRBD1 matches 9 bases. Losses at the gene ends were 5 bases for V and 6 bases for J; bases not matched to a gene: 5. CDR3 size: 13 residues. Germline assignment: CDR1 LNHDA and CDR2 SQIVND (reference sequence). The CDR3 DNA sequence: TGTGCCAGTAGTGCCGGGACAGGGAGCGAGCAGTACTTC. Protein: CASSAGTGSEQYF. The full variable domain, in which reference TRBV19 and TRBJ2-7 provide the parts outside the CDR3, is DGGITQSPKYLFRKEGQNVTLSCEQNLNHDAMYWYRQDPGQGLRLIYYSQIVNDFQKGDIAEGYSVSREKKESFPLTVTSAQKNPTAFYLCASSAGTGSEQYFGPGTRLTVT.

The chain couples TRBV28 to TRBJ2-3; no clear D. Germline CDR1 is MDHEN and CDR2 is SYDVKM. V was cut by 6 bases and J by 5 bases, with 12 bases left in between. The CDR3 is made up of 13 amino acids. The CDR3 DNA reads TGTGCCAGCAGACCCCAGCGTAGAGATACGCAGTATTTT. It codes for CASRPQRRDTQYF.

The chain recombines TRBV4-1 with TRBJ1-4; tentative D call: TRBD1 (5 bases). The CDR3 consists of 13 residues. Germline V lookup: CDR1 MGHRA, CDR2 YSYEKL. The ends were cut back, 7 bases at V and 4 bases at J, with 10 bases in the middle. The CDR3 loop is CASTGGDNEKLFF. The CDR3, as DNA: TGCGCCAGCACCGGGGGGGATAATGAAAAACTGTTTTTT.

The rearrangement uses TRBV4-1 and TRBJ2-7, with D perhaps matching TRBD2 (5 bases). Germline CDR1 MGHRA, CDR2 YSYEKL. Trimming took 5 bases from V and 5 from J, leaving 7 bases between them. The CDR3 runs 11 residues. The CDR3: CASSSGNEQYF. CDR3 DNA: TGCGCCAGCAGCTCGGGGAACGAGCAGTACTTC.